Each of the 23 T cell receptor beta chains below was sequenced from the same sample in a study of blood T cell repertoires in COVID-19. Libraries were prepared by immunoSEQ multiplex PCR; TCRdb keeps only in-frame clonotypes and omits some of them. The repertoire holds about 140,000 clones, with over 75% as singletons. What was sequenced was peripheral blood. The receptor set was obtained from a man aged 45-60 years with acute or convalescent COVID-19.

J is TRBJ1-2 and V is TRBV30; D may be TRBD1 (6 bases). The V and J ends lost 2 bases and 7 bases respectively, with 17 bases between them. Germline loops: CDR1 GTSNPN, CDR2 SVGIG (reference sequence). The CDR3 runs to 14 residues. The CDR3 nucleotides are TGTGCCTGGAGTCCCGGGACACAGCCTCTTGGCTACACCTTC. Encoded protein: CAWSPGTQPLGYTF.

The J gene is TRBJ1-5, the V gene TRBV6-5, with 7 bases that match TRBD1. In germline, CDR1 is MNHEY, CDR2 SVGAGI. With V trimmed by 7 bases and J by 3 bases, 9 bases remained unmatched. The CDR3 runs to 15 residues. CDR3 nucleotide sequence: TGTGCCAGCACCCACCGACAGGGATACAATCAGCCCCAGCATTTT. Translation: CASTHRQGYNQPQHF.

This chain joins TRBV28 and TRBJ2-5, with no clear D. From germline, CDR1 is MDHEN and CDR2 SYDVKM. The CDR3 is 12 amino acids. V dropped 3 bases and J dropped 3 bases, with 5 bases sitting between them. The CDR3 nucleotides read TGTGCCAGCAGTTTGCCGGAAGAGACCCAGTACTTC. Its protein product is CASSLPEETQYF.

This clone showed up just once. This chain links TRBV19 with TRBJ2-2; 8 bases are a match to TRBD1. V lost 1 base and J lost 0; bases outside the gene matches: 7. Germline lookup yields CDR1 LNHDA and CDR2 SQIVND (reference sequence). The CDR3 is made up of 18 amino acids. In nucleotides, the CDR3 is TGTGCCAGTAGTATAGGTTGGACAGGGCGAGCGAACACCGGGGAGCTGTTTTTT. Residues: CASSIGWTGRANTGELFF.

V is TRBV3-1 (or the pseudogene TRBV3-2) and J is TRBJ2-6; D may be TRBD1 (6 bases). The CDR3 spans 21 residues. Germline CDR1 reads LGHDT; CDR2 reads YNNKEL (reference sequence). V was clipped by 3 bases and J by 0 bases, with 24 bases between them. CDR3 sequence: CASSQYYLRDNPLSGANVLTF. In DNA, the CDR3 is TGTGCCAGCAGCCAGTATTACCTCCGGGACAACCCTCTCTCTGGGGCCAACGTCCTGACTTTC.

The chain uses TRBV19 and TRBJ2-5; D gene unclear. CDR3 length: 11 amino acids. Germline values: CDR1 LNHDA, CDR2 SQIVND (reference sequence). With 6 bases removed from V and 7 bases from J, the gap between germline ends came to 9 bases. The CDR3 DNA sequence: TGTGCCAGTAGCCCCGGTTGGACCCAGTACTTC. It yields the protein CASSPGWTQYF. The variable domain in full, with the rest retrieved from reference TRBV19 and TRBJ2-5, is DGGITQSPKYLFRKEGQNVTLSCEQNLNHDAMYWYRQDPGQGLRLIYYSQIVNDFQKGDIAEGYSVSREKKESFPLTVTSAQKNPTAFYLCASSPGWTQYFGPGTRLLVL.

This sequence joins TRBV11-2 and TRBJ1-3; D ambiguous. The V end was cut by 4 bases, the J end by 0 bases, with 4 bases between. Germline V gene data show CDR1 as SGHAT and CDR2 as FQNNGV. This CDR3 contains 13 residues. In DNA, the CDR3 is TGTGCCAGCAGCTCTAACTCTGGAAACACCATATATTTT. Its protein is CASSSNSGNTIYF.

This chain joins TRBV6-5 and TRBJ1-1; D unclear. Germline V lookup: CDR1 MNHEY, CDR2 SVGAGI. Trimming cost V 2 bases and J 2 bases, with 9 bases left between them. This CDR3 region has 14 residues. CDR3 in DNA: TGTGCCAGCAGTTACAGCTCCCCAAACACTGAAGCTTTCTTT. Translated, it gives CASSYSSPNTEAFF.

The chain employs TRBV28 and TRBJ1-2; D unresolved. The ends were cut back, 2 bases at V and 4 bases at J, with 8 bases in the middle. CDR1 and CDR2 from the germline V gene are MDHEN and SYDVKM. This CDR3 has 13 residues. The CDR3 coding sequence is TGTGCCAGCAGTTTAGGTGGAGTCTATGGCTACACCTTC. This translates into CASSLGGVYGYTF.

The rearrangement uses TRBV15 and TRBJ1-5; D gene uncertain. V was shortened by 0 bases and J by 4 bases, with 10 bases between the two germline ends. In germline, CDR1 is LNHNV, CDR2 YYDKDF (reference sequence). The CDR3 sequence is 15 residues long. The CDR3 nucleotides read TGTGCCACCAGCAGAGATATGGGAGGGAATCAGCCCCAGCATTTT. Amino acid sequence: CATSRDMGGNQPQHF.

This chain joins TRBV7-8 and TRBJ2-7, with 11 bases aligning to TRBD2. Unmatched junction bases numbered 12, after V lost 6 bases and J lost 2 bases. Looked up from germline, CDR1 is SGHVS and CDR2 is FQNEAQ. This CDR3 is 17 amino acids long. The CDR3 sequence is CASSPPPVLAGAYEQYF. The CDR3 region has the DNA TGTGCCAGCAGTCCTCCGCCGGTACTAGCGGGGGCCTACGAGCAGTACTTC.

This CDR3 reads CASSLQVGDEQFF. Written as DNA, the CDR3 is TGTGCCAGCAGCTTACAGGTCGGCGATGAGCAGTTCTTC. The chain uses TRBV7-3 and TRBJ2-1; unclear D gene. The V and J ends lost 2 bases and 8 bases respectively, with 10 bases between them. The CDR3 runs 13 residues. The germline V gene has CDR1 SGHTA and CDR2 FQGTGA.

This clone was recorded once. The chain is built from TRBV18 and TRBJ1-1; TRBD1 aligns across 9 bases. The CDR3 has 17 amino acids. Looked up from germline, CDR1 is KGHSH and CDR2 is LQKENI. V dropped 6 bases and J dropped 5; count of bases not matched to a gene: 16. CDR3 sequence reads: CASSPILTGGFGTEAFF. The CDR3 nucleotides read TGTGCCAGCTCCCCGATTTTGACAGGGGGATTCGGTACTGAAGCTTTCTTT.

The chain combines TRBV5-1 with TRBJ1-4, with D unclear. Germline V gene data show CDR1 as SGHRS and CDR2 as YFSETQ. Deletions cut 0 bases from V and 10 bases from J, with 13 bases between. This CDR3 contains 14 residues. The CDR3: CASSLGGPDLKLFF. In DNA, the CDR3 is TGCGCCAGCAGCTTGGGAGGGCCCGACCTAAAACTGTTTTTT.

The genes are TRBV7-6 and TRBJ1-6, with 9 bases matching TRBD1. The CDR3 sequence is 15 residues long. CDR1 and CDR2 (germline): SGHVS, FNYEAQ. V shed 6 bases, J shed 0 bases, and the junction held 0 bases outside the gene matches. The CDR3 DNA reads as TGTGCCAGCAGGGGACAGGGCTCCTATAATTCACCCCTCCACTTT. Protein: CASRGQGSYNSPLHF.

The V and J genes are TRBV9 and TRBJ1-3, with 11 bases that match TRBD1. This CDR3 contains 17 residues. Trimming took 3 bases from V and 2 from J; bases not matched to a gene: 7. Germline CDR1 and CDR2: SGDLS and YYNGEE. CDR3 residues: CASSAPGTGGTGNTIYF. The CDR3 DNA reads TGTGCCAGCAGCGCCCCAGGGACAGGGGGAACTGGAAACACCATATATTTT.

This clone occurred a few times. The chain is built from TRBV2 and TRBJ2-4; TRBD1 aligns across 10 bases. This CDR3 has 15 residues. V was pared by 7 bases and J by 7 bases, with 10 bases of the junction left unmatched. Germline CDR1 SNHLY, CDR2 FYNNEI. The CDR3: CASTPDRGTVNIQYF. CDR3 bases: TGTGCCAGCACCCCGGACAGGGGGACTGTGAACATTCAGTACTTC.

V usage is TRBV6-5 and J usage is TRBJ2-5; D possibly corresponds to TRBD1 (5 bases). CDR1 is MNHEY and CDR2 is SVGAGI in the germline V gene. Trimming left V 2 bases short and J 2 bases short, with 9 bases between. CDR3 length: 14 amino acids. In DNA, the CDR3 is TGTGCCAGCAGTTACGGTACAGGTCAAGAGACCCAGTACTTC. Translated, it gives CASSYGTGQETQYF.

J is TRBJ1-4 and V is TRBV27; D may be TRBD1 (6 bases). Germline values: CDR1 MNHEY, CDR2 SMNVEV (reference sequence). The CDR3 is made up of 14 amino acids. V lost 4 bases and J lost 5, with 11 bases in between. The CDR3 protein is CASSSGVTNEKLFF. The CDR3 coding sequence is TGTGCCAGCAGTTCAGGGGTGACGAATGAAAAACTGTTTTTT.

The chain recombines TRBV5-8 with TRBJ2-1, with 7 nucleotides matching TRBD1. V lost 2 bases, J lost 0 bases, and 2 bases stayed unmatched. Looked up from germline, CDR1 is SGHTS and CDR2 is YDEGEE. The CDR3 is 15 amino acids. CDR3 sequence reads: CASSFPGGSYNEQFF. The DNA of the CDR3 is TGTGCCAGCAGCTTTCCAGGGGGCTCCTACAATGAGCAGTTCTTC.

V is TRBV6-5 and J is TRBJ1-4, with TRBD1 matching 7 bases. The CDR3 is 15 residues long. The junction had 9 bases not matched to a gene; V was cut back by 7 bases and J by 4 bases. The germline CDR1 and CDR2 sequences are MNHEY and SVGAGI. The CDR3 spells CASTSVTGRNEKLFF. CDR3 DNA sequence: TGTGCCAGCACGAGTGTGACAGGGCGTAATGAAAAACTGTTTTTT.

This rearrangement joins TRBV6-5 to TRBJ1-6; 10 nucleotides agree with TRBD1. V trimming: 4 bases; J trimming: 8 bases; junction bases outside the gene matches: 5. The CDR3 contains 15 residues. Germline V gives CDR1 MNHEY, CDR2 SVGAGI. CDR3 DNA sequence: TGTGCCAGCAGTTCCTCGGGACAGGGGTATTCACCCCTCCACTTT. Encoded protein: CASSSSGQGYSPLHF.

The V call is TRBV28, the J call TRBJ1-2; D is possibly TRBD1 (6 bases). The CDR3 extends over 14 amino acids. Trimming left V 3 bases short and J 8 bases short, with 16 bases between. Germline assignment: CDR1 MDHEN and CDR2 SYDVKM. This chain's CDR3 is CASSLRQGIGGYTF. The CDR3 bases are TGTGCCAGCAGTTTGAGGCAGGGGATAGGAGGCTACACCTTC.